Sequencing of this TCR beta chain was carried out in a study of control samples from healthy donors and cancer patients. The table came from immunoSEQ multiplex PCR; TCRdb's copy has only in-frame clones and leaves some out. The table includes under 200,000 clones, approximately 96% detected once. V lost 1 base and J lost 8, with 8 bases in between. The CDR3 covers 12 residues. Per germline, CDR1 LGHDT and CDR2 YNNKEL (reference sequence). This receptor was identified in a woman under 40 in good health. The V and J genes are TRBV3-1 (or the pseudogene TRBV3-2) and TRBJ1-2; D is unclear. Sequenced: blood. DNA of the CDR3: TGTGCCAGCAGCCAAGGGCCAGGAGGCTACACCTTC. It codes for CASSQGPGGYTF.